These T cell receptor beta chains were read from a single sample in a study of T cells after yellow fever vaccination. TCRdb redid the calling of the 5' RACE reads with MiXCR, one entry per CDR3 protein. The table has 310,000 or so distinct CDR3 sequences, approximately 3.9% seen once; the top ten hold less than 25%. The source material was PBMCs, sampled on the day of the yellow fever booster vaccination. Every receptor here comes from a young man who received the YFV17D yellow fever vaccine. Each CDR3 is given with its conserved first and last residue. A D gene is named only where the DNA matches it firmly. Part of the rows lack a size; the others show once, few, many or a class for expanded clones.

j_call d_call v_call clone_size cdr3_nt cdr3_aa
TRBJ2-3 - TRBV7-2 - TGTGCCAGCAGAGTGGGGAATACAGATACGCAGTATTTT CASRVGNTDTQYF
TRBJ1-2 - TRBV29-1 many TGCAGCGGCCGGAGCGGGGGCGGGTATGGCTACACCTTC CSGRSGGGYGYTF
TRBJ1-2 TRBD1 TRBV7-3 - TGTGCCAGCAGCAGCGGACAGGAGTCGAGGTATGGCTACACCTTC CASSSGQESRYGYTF
TRBJ1-6 TRBD1 TRBV5-1 - TGCGCCAGCAGCTTCCTCCCCCCCCTCTTGGACAGGGCAGTTAATTCACCCCTCCACTTT CASSFLPPLLDRAVNSPLHF
TRBJ2-5 - TRBV4-3 few TGCGCCAGCAGTGAGGCAGGACTGGGCCTCGGGACCCAGTACTTC CASSEAGLGLGTQYF
TRBJ2-1 - TRBV11-2 many TGTGCCACCAAAAGCCAGGAGTACTCCTACAATGAGCAGTTCTTC CATKSQEYSYNEQFF
TRBJ1-4 - TRBV2 many TGTGCCAGCAATTTTCAGGGAGAGGAAAAACTGTTTTTT CASNFQGEEKLFF
TRBJ2-2 - TRBV3-1 - TGTGCCAGCAGCCACCAGAGCGCATACGACGTCAGGCTGTTTTTT CASSHQSAYDVRLFF
TRBJ2-2 TRBD2 TRBV27 many TGTGCCAGCAGTAGACTAGCGGGGGGGCCCGGGGAGCTGTTTTTT CASSRLAGGPGELFF
TRBJ1-2 - TRBV20-1 many TGCAGTGCTAGCAGCGGGCCGCTGGGCTACACCTTC CSASSGPLGYTF
TRBJ1-5 TRBD1 TRBV7-2 many TGTGCCAGCAGCCCTCAGGGGGATCAGCCCCAGCATTTT CASSPQGDQPQHF